These 30 T cell receptor beta chains were sequenced from one sample in a study of blood T cell repertoires in COVID-19. Here immunoSEQ multiplex PCR was the method, and the copy in TCRdb shows in-frame clones only, minus some. The sample carries about 320,000 clones, roughly 90% recorded once. The source material was PBMCs or T cells enriched from blood (not recorded which). The receptors were gathered from a woman aged 25 to 39 who had been exposed to COVID-19.

The rearrangement links TRBV18 to TRBJ2-1; 8 bases map to TRBD2. The V gene's germline CDR1 is KGHSH and CDR2 LQKENI. The CDR3 consists of 15 residues. V lost 1 base to trimming and J lost 5 bases; unmatched junction nucleotides: 4. In DNA form, the CDR3 reads TGTGCCAGCTCACCACGCGGGGGGCTCGACAATGAGCAGTTCTTC. As protein: CASSPRGGLDNEQFF.

This clone was observed once. The chain combines TRBV7-9 with TRBJ1-5; tentative D call: TRBD1 (6 bases). Germline V gene lookup returns CDR1 SEHNR and CDR2 FQNEAQ (reference sequence). The V end lost 2 bases, the J end lost 0 bases, and 11 bases lay between the germline ends. CDR3 length equals 16 residues. In DNA form, the CDR3 reads TGTGCCAGCAGCTTATCTCAGGGGAATAGCAATCAGCCCCAGCATTTT. This gives the protein CASSLSQGNSNQPQHF.

V and J are TRBV30 and TRBJ1-5; possibly TRBD1 for D (5 bases). The germline V gene encodes CDR1 GTSNPN and CDR2 SVGIG (reference sequence). The CDR3 runs 15 residues. V was pared by 1 base and J by 6 bases, with 16 bases between. For the CDR3, the DNA is TGTGCCTGGAGTGGGCAGGGTGCCCCTTTTCAGCCCCAGCATTTT. Amino acid sequence: CAWSGQGAPFQPQHF.

The chain couples TRBV29-1 to TRBJ2-7; tentatively, D is TRBD2 (6 bases). The CDR3 sequence is 14 residues long. The germline CDR1 and CDR2 sequences are SQVTM and ANQGSEA. The ends were cut back, 6 bases at V and 2 bases at J, with 17 bases in the middle. The CDR3 nucleotides are TGCAGCGTCTACCGCGGGGAAGCACCCTACGAGCAGTACTTC. It is translated as CSVYRGEAPYEQYF.

A single count supports this clone. This rearrangement joins TRBV6-1 to TRBJ1-5, with D perhaps TRBD1 (6 bases). The CDR3 runs 16 residues. The V gene's germline CDR1 is MNHNS and CDR2 SASEGT. Trimming removed 4 bases at V and 6 bases at J, with 19 bases between. Here the CDR3 DNA reads TGTGCCAGCAGTGCAACCCAGGGGTCGCTTAGTCAGCCCCAGCATTTT. Translation: CASSATQGSLSQPQHF.

There are a few counts of this clone. The rearrangement links TRBV19 to TRBJ1-6, with a tentative D call TRBD1 (5 bases). V was trimmed by 4 bases and J by 8 bases, leaving 12 bases between them. Germline CDR1 reads LNHDA; CDR2 reads SQIVND (reference sequence). The length of the CDR3 is 14 residues. The CDR3, as DNA: TGTGCCAGTAGTACGGGGGGGACGGATTCACCCCTCCACTTT. It translates to CASSTGGTDSPLHF.

The J gene is TRBJ2-2, the V gene TRBV9; TRBD1 matches at 8 bases. With 4 bases clipped from V and 3 bases from J, the junction kept 8 bases outside the gene matches. CDR1 and CDR2 (germline): SGDLS, YYNGEE. The CDR3 length is 16 residues. The CDR3 protein is CASSPRGRGDTGELFF. As DNA, the CDR3 is TGTGCCAGCAGCCCCAGGGGGCGGGGAGACACCGGGGAGCTGTTTTTT.

V usage is TRBV3-1 (or the pseudogene TRBV3-2) and J usage is TRBJ2-7; D might be TRBD1 (5 bases). The CDR3 runs to 12 residues. Trimming pared 5 bases from V and 6 bases from J, leaving 11 bases between. Germline V gives CDR1 LGHDT, CDR2 YNNKEL (reference sequence). CDR3 loop: CASSDRESEQYF. CDR3 DNA: TGTGCCAGCAGCGACAGAGAGAGCGAGCAGTACTTC.

This clone was recorded only once. The genes are TRBV15 and TRBJ1-3; D unclear. Germline CDR1 is LNHNV and CDR2 is YYDKDF (reference sequence). The V and J ends lost 2 bases and 1 base respectively, with 12 bases between them. This CDR3 comprises 16 residues. CDR3 DNA: TGTGCCACCAGCAGATATTCGCGGCAGTCTGGAAACACCATATATTTT. Its protein product is CATSRYSRQSGNTIYF.

The chain carries TRBV10-3 and TRBJ2-7; the D is unclear. Germline V gene data show CDR1 as ENHRY and CDR2 as SYGVKD. V lost 6 bases and J lost 0, with 12 bases in between. The CDR3 runs 14 residues. CDR3 sequence reads: CAIRDQVDSYEQYF. The CDR3 DNA follows: TGTGCCATCAGAGATCAGGTGGACTCCTACGAGCAGTACTTC.

This clone was counted only a few times. The chain combines TRBV2 with TRBJ1-1; D remains ambiguous. CDR3 length: 16 residues. Germline V lookup: CDR1 SNHLY, CDR2 FYNNEI. Deletions cut 1 base from V and 3 bases from J, with 15 bases between. This chain's CDR3 is CASSEEWGVIYTEAFF. CDR3 in DNA: TGTGCCAGCAGTGAAGAGTGGGGAGTTATCTACACTGAAGCTTTCTTT.

V is TRBV9 and J is TRBJ1-2; 9 positions agree with TRBD1. CDR1 is SGDLS and CDR2 is YYNGEE in the germline V gene. V shed 4 bases and J 6 bases; nucleotides not matched to a gene: 7. The CDR3 consists of 14 residues. The CDR3 DNA follows: TGTGCCAGCAGCCAACAGGGGGCTTTGGATGGCTACACCTTC. It translates to CASSQQGALDGYTF.

The chain employs TRBV3-1 (or the pseudogene TRBV3-2) and TRBJ2-1, with a weak D call TRBD1 (6 bases). Between the trimmed V and J ends, which lost 4 bases and 3 bases, there was a span of 10 bases. Germline CDR1 and CDR2: LGHDT and YNNKEL (reference sequence). The CDR3 runs to 14 residues. This CDR3 is CASSLRGHYNEQFF. DNA for the CDR3: TGTGCCAGCAGCCTTCGGGGACACTACAATGAGCAGTTCTTC.

The rearrangement uses TRBV29-1 and TRBJ1-1; no clear D gene. The CDR3 covers 14 residues. V gave up 0 bases and J gave up 3 bases, with 11 bases separating them. The germline V gene encodes CDR1 SQVTM and CDR2 ANQGSEA. In DNA form, the CDR3 reads TGCAGCGTTGAAGATAGACCACAGCACACTGAAGCTTTCTTT. It encodes CSVEDRPQHTEAFF.

CDR3 in DNA: TGCGCCAGCAGCCAAGAGGCGGGGAGCGTTGGAAACACCATATATTTT. It translates to CASSQEAGSVGNTIYF. The chain combines TRBV4-1 with TRBJ1-3; D gene uncertain. CDR3 length equals 16 residues. Germline-derived CDR1 and CDR2 are MGHRA and YSYEKL. Between the trimmed V and J ends, which lost 0 bases and 3 bases, there was a span of 12 bases.

The rearrangement joins TRBV19 to TRBJ1-3; possible D gene TRBD1, 5 bases. V lost 4 bases to trimming and J lost 0 bases, with 16 bases between them. The CDR3 is 17 residues long. Germline V lookup: CDR1 LNHDA, CDR2 SQIVND (reference sequence). Written as DNA, the CDR3 is TGTGCCAGTAGTAGGGGCAGCCACCTTGACTCTGGAAACACCATATATTTT. Protein sequence: CASSRGSHLDSGNTIYF.

This chain links TRBV27 with TRBJ1-1, with 8 bases lining up with TRBD1. Looked up from germline, CDR1 is MNHEY and CDR2 is SMNVEV (reference sequence). J gave up 5 bases and V 5 bases, and 7 bases lay outside the gene matches. This CDR3 region has 14 residues. This CDR3 is CASSRQGRRTEAFF. CDR3 coding DNA: TGTGCCAGCAGTCGACAGGGGAGGAGGACTGAAGCTTTCTTT.

V and J are TRBV11-3 and TRBJ1-5; D gene unclear. CDR3 length: 13 amino acids. V was shortened by 6 bases and J by 7 bases, with 13 bases between the two germline ends. Germline V lookup: CDR1 SGHNT, CDR2 YENEEA. The CDR3 loop is CASSPGRVQPQHF. The CDR3 DNA sequence: TGTGCCAGCAGTCCCGGGCGGGTGCAGCCCCAGCATTTT.

The chain joins TRBV28 to TRBJ1-2, with D uncertain. Germline V lookup: CDR1 MDHEN, CDR2 SYDVKM. The CDR3 runs to 11 residues. Trimming removed 6 bases at V and 8 bases at J, with 10 bases between. CDR3: CASSLSRGYTF. CDR3 nucleotide sequence: TGTGCCAGCAGCCTCTCCCGGGGCTACACCTTC.

The rearrangement joins TRBV18 to TRBJ1-1; 7 positions match TRBD1. V lost 4 bases and J lost 5; bases outside the gene matches: 13. Germline CDR1 KGHSH, CDR2 LQKENI. CDR3 length: 16 residues. The CDR3 region is CASSQLWPQGLTEAFF. The CDR3 DNA reads as TGTGCCAGCTCACAACTCTGGCCACAGGGGCTGACTGAAGCTTTCTTT.

This chain connects TRBV19 to TRBJ1-2; 7 bases are shared with TRBD1. This CDR3 is built from 18 residues. Trimming cost V 4 bases and J 1 base; bases outside gene matches: 15. Germline loops: CDR1 LNHDA, CDR2 SQIVND (reference sequence). CDR3 sequence: CASSREGGATGRNYGYTF. For the CDR3, the DNA is TGTGCCAGTAGTAGAGAAGGGGGCGCGACGGGTCGTAACTATGGCTACACCTTC.

V usage is TRBV6-2 or TRBV6-3 and J usage is TRBJ1-2, with 11 nucleotides matching TRBD1. Trimming removed 4 bases from V and 4 bases from J; junction bases left unmatched: 8. The CDR3 consists of 16 residues. Per germline, CDR1 MNHEY and CDR2 SVGEGT. CDR3 residues: CASSLFRTGGTYGYTF. In nucleotides, the CDR3 is TGTGCCAGCAGTTTATTTCGGACAGGGGGCACCTATGGCTACACCTTC.

This clone turned up a few times. This chain uses TRBV7-9 with TRBJ2-7; D unresolved. CDR1 is SEHNR and CDR2 is FQNEAQ in the germline V gene (reference sequence). The length of the CDR3 is 12 residues. The V end lost 5 bases, the J end lost 2 bases, and 7 bases lay between the germline ends. The CDR3 sequence is CASSPITYEQYF. CDR3 bases: TGTGCCAGCAGCCCAATCACCTACGAGCAGTACTTC.

J is TRBJ2-7 and V is TRBV3-1 (or the pseudogene TRBV3-2); the D gene is possibly TRBD2 (6 bases). Germline loops: CDR1 LGHDT, CDR2 YNNKEL (reference sequence). Between the trimmed V and J ends, which lost 4 bases and 0 bases, there was a span of 13 bases. The CDR3 totals 15 residues. The CDR3 coding sequence is TGTGCCAGCAGCCCGTCGGGACTGCACTCCTACGAGCAGTACTTC. The encoded protein is CASSPSGLHSYEQYF.

The chain is built from TRBV10-1 and TRBJ1-6; D remains ambiguous. Trimming removed 4 bases from V and 3 bases from J, with 19 bases in between. The germline gives CDR1 WNHNN, CDR2 SYGVQD (reference sequence). The CDR3 is 18 amino acids. In nucleotides, the CDR3 is TGCGCCAGCAGTGGGAGCGCCTCAGTCCGCTTCTATAATTCACCCCTCCACTTT. Protein sequence: CASSGSASVRFYNSPLHF.

The CDR3 loop reads CASSLRTGGFTEAFF. The CDR3 DNA reads TGTGCCAGCAGCCTCCGAACAGGGGGCTTCACTGAAGCTTTCTTT. The chain recombines TRBV6-2 or TRBV6-3 with TRBJ1-1; TRBD1 agrees at 9 bases. V trimming: 6 bases; J trimming: 4 bases; junction bases outside the gene matches: 9. In germline, CDR1 is MNHEY, CDR2 SVGEGT. The CDR3 extends over 15 amino acids.

This clone showed up just a few times. The chain combines TRBV18 with TRBJ1-1; D not certain. Germline lookup yields CDR1 KGHSH and CDR2 LQKENI. Trimming took off 4 bases at V and 1 base at J, with 7 bases between the two ends. The CDR3 extends over 13 amino acids. In DNA, the CDR3 is TGTGCCAGCTCACGAGCTCGGAACACTGAAGCTTTCTTT. This gives the protein CASSRARNTEAFF.

This chain connects TRBV4-1 to TRBJ1-3, with 7 bases aligning to TRBD1. The J segment lost 2 bases and the V segment lost 4 bases, leaving 11 bases of the junction unmatched. Germline CDR1 and CDR2: MGHRA and YSYEKL. This CDR3 has 17 amino acids. The CDR3: CASSPRDSINTGNTIYF. CDR3 in DNA: TGCGCCAGCAGCCCACGGGACAGTATAAATACTGGAAACACCATATATTTT.

The chain links TRBV24-1 to TRBJ2-2, with no clear D. CDR1 and CDR2 (germline): KGHDR, SFDVKD. V was shortened by 1 base and J by 7 bases, with 3 bases between the two germline ends. This CDR3 spans 12 amino acids. The CDR3 loop is CATSDLYGELFF. CDR3 sequence (DNA): TGTGCCACCAGTGATTTATACGGGGAGCTGTTTTTT.

Comment on this clone: Other DNA sequences in this sample translate to the same CDR3. This chain links TRBV2 with TRBJ2-3; 8 positions agree with TRBD2. Germline V CDR1 and CDR2: SNHLY, FYNNEI. V shed 6 bases and J 1 base; nucleotides not matched to a gene: 3. The CDR3 runs to 14 residues. The CDR3 here is CASRLAGRTDTQYF. As DNA, the CDR3 is TGTGCCAGCAGATTAGCGGGGCGCACAGATACGCAGTATTTT.